These T cell receptor beta chains were read from a single sample in a study of shared clonotypes between healthy human individuals. Here immunoSEQ multiplex PCR was the method, and the copy in TCRdb shows in-frame clones only, minus some. The table records around 2,000,000 clones, under 95% of them present only once. Sequencing input: naive CD8+ T cells from PBMCs. Receptors originate from a man between 18 and 29 years old in good health. Some clones in this sample may be carry-over from other donors' samples. CDR3s include the opening cysteine and the closing phenylalanine or tryptophan. D genes are given only for firm matches.

d_gene	j_gene	v_gene	CDR3aa	CDR3nt
-	TRBJ2-2	TRBV11-3	CASSLPSRSGELFF	TGTGCCAGCAGCTTACCTAGCAGGTCCGGGGAGCTGTTTTTT
-	TRBJ2-7	TRBV10-2	CASSEGWRGAPYEQYF	TGCGCCAGCAGTGAGGGTTGGCGGGGTGCCCCCTACGAGCAGTACTTC
-	TRBJ1-1	TRBV5-4	CASSSGRTEAFF	TGTGCCAGCAGCTCGGGGAGGACTGAAGCTTTCTTT
-	TRBJ2-7	TRBV7-8	CASSLVTSSYEQYF	TGTGCCAGCAGCTTAGTGACCAGCTCCTACGAGCAGTACTTC
-	TRBJ2-2	TRBV19	CASSHRGEGELFF	TGTGCCAGTAGTCACCGGGGTGAGGGGGAGCTGTTTTTT
TRBD1	TRBJ1-2	TRBV5-4	CASSSRTGGDGYTF	TGTGCCAGCAGCTCTCGGACAGGGGGAGATGGCTACACCTTC
TRBD1	TRBJ2-2	TRBV9	CASRPDRGNTGELFF	TGTGCCAGCAGGCCAGACAGGGGTAACACCGGGGAGCTGTTTTTT
-	TRBJ2-1	TRBV27	CASSSLGEAKDNEQFF	TGTGCCAGCTCGTCCCTCGGAGAGGCAAAGGACAATGAGCAGTTCTTC
-	TRBJ2-1	TRBV27	CASSLRGSYNEQFF	TGTGCCAGCAGTTTGCGGGGATCCTACAATGAGCAGTTCTTC
-	TRBJ2-1	TRBV27	CASSIRLGSHNEQFF	TGTGCCAGCAGTATCAGACTAGGCTCCCACAATGAGCAGTTCTTC
TRBD1	TRBJ1-5	TRBV9	CASSVSDRVNQPQHF	TGTGCCAGCAGCGTTTCGGACAGGGTCAATCAGCCCCAGCATTTT
-	TRBJ1-1	TRBV25-1	CASSEVGSGTEAFF	TGTGCCAGCAGTGAAGTGGGCAGTGGTACTGAAGCTTTCTTT
TRBD2	TRBJ2-3	TRBV19	CASSFSSGSYGTQYF	TGTGCCAGTAGTTTTTCTAGCGGGAGTTATGGGACGCAGTATTTT
-	TRBJ1-2	TRBV7-9	CASSFNTGYGYTF	TGTGCCAGCAGCTTCAACACAGGCTATGGCTACACCTTC
-	TRBJ1-1	TRBV7-9	CASSLNRGSEAFF	TGTGCCAGCAGCTTAAATAGGGGGTCTGAAGCTTTCTTT
-	TRBJ1-3	TRBV5-1	CASSAGSPSGNTIYF	TGCGCCAGCAGCGCCGGCAGTCCCTCTGGAAACACCATATATTTT
TRBD1	TRBJ2-7	TRBV14	CASSLDRLAYEQYF	TGTGCCAGCAGCCTGGACAGGCTCGCCTACGAGCAGTACTTC
TRBD1	TRBJ1-5	TRBV15	CATSRDAQGVNNQPQHF	TGTGCCACCAGCAGAGATGCGCAGGGGGTCAACAATCAGCCCCAGCATTTT
TRBD1	TRBJ2-7	TRBV5-6	CASSLGQGFYEQYF	TGTGCCAGCAGCTTGGGACAGGGATTCTACGAGCAGTACTTC
-	TRBJ1-3	TRBV5-8	CASRGGDARNTIYF	TGTGCCAGCCGGGGGGGGGACGCCCGAAACACCATATATTTT
-	TRBJ2-4	TRBV4-3	CASSTGRLGKNIQYF	TGCGCCAGCAGCACAGGCCGGCTGGGCAAAAACATTCAGTACTTC